Below, one T cell receptor (beta chain) is given with its context. The sample originates from a study of shared T cell receptors in the human thymus. The protocol was immunoSEQ multiplex PCR, while the TCRdb copy is restricted to in-frame clones and leaves out a portion. This sample yields roughly 560,000 clones, of which 75% to 85% are seen a single time; roughly 0.013% belongs to the top ten. Germline V gives CDR1 MDHEN, CDR2 SYDVKM. The length of the CDR3 is 18 residues. The ends were cut back, 3 bases at V and 2 bases at J, with 17 bases in the middle. The same specimen was also included in a second study, on human thymus T cells. From that study: In corrective heart surgery, resections were taken, and these provided the thymus tissue. Thymic and blood repertoires showed apparently biased V and J gene usage. Thymic repertoires of unrelated individuals were reported in related research to overlap highly.

Material: thymocytes. The sequence was obtained from a boy younger than two with a congenital heart defect. The rearrangement joins TRBV28 to TRBJ2-6; D might be TRBD2 (6 bases). The CDR3 reads CASSLWRLVPAGANVLTF. The CDR3 bases are TGTGCCAGCAGTTTGTGGCGACTAGTTCCCGCTGGGGCCAACGTCCTGACTTTC. The variable domain in full, completed from reference TRBV28 and TRBJ2-6, reads DVKVTQSSRYLVKRTGEKVFLECVQDMDHENMFWYRQDPGLGLRLIYFSYDVKMKEKGDIPEGYSVSREKKERFSLILESASTNQTSMYLCASSLWRLVPAGANVLTFGAGSRLTVL.